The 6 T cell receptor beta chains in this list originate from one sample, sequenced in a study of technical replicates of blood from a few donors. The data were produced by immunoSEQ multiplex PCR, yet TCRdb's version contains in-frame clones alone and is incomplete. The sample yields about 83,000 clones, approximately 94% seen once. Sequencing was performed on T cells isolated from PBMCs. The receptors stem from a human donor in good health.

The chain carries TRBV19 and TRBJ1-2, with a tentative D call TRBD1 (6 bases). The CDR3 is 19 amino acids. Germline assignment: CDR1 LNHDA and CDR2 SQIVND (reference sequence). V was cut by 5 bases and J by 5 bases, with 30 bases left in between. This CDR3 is CASSQARQAGPRLGYGYTF. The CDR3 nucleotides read TGTGCCAGTAGTCAAGCCCGACAGGCCGGACCCAGGCTTGGGTATGGCTACACCTTC.

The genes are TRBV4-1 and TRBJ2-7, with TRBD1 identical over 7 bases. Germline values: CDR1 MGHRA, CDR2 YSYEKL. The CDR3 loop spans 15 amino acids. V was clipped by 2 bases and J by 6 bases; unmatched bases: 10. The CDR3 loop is CASSQPSSHRGEQYF. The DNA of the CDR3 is TGCGCCAGCAGCCAACCGTCCTCCCACAGGGGCGAGCAGTACTTC.

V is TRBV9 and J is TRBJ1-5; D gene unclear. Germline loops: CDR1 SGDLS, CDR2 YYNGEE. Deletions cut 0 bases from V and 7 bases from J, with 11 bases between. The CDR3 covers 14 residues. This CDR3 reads CASSVGAGKQPQHF. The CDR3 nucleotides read TGTGCCAGCAGCGTAGGAGCGGGGAAACAGCCCCAGCATTTT.

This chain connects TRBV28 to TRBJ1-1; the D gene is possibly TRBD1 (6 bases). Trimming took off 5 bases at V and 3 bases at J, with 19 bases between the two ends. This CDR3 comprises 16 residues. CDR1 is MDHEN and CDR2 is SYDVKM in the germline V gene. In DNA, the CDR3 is TGTGCCAGCAGTCCCGCGGGGGGGCCTAGAGACACTGAAGCTTTCTTT. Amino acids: CASSPAGGPRDTEAFF.

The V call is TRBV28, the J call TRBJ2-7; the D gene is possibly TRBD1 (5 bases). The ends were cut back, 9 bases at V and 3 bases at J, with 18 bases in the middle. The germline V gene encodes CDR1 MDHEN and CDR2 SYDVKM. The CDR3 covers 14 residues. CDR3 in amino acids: CASTHYRTLYEQYF. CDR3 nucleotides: TGTGCCAGTACTCATTACAGGACCCTCTACGAGCAGTACTTC.

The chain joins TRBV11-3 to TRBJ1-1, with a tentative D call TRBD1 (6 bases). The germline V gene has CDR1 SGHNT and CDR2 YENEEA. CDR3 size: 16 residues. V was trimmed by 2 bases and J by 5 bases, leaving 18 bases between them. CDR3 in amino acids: CASSLLYAGAPTEAFF. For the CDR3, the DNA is TGTGCCAGCAGCTTACTCTATGCAGGGGCACCTACTGAAGCTTTCTTT.